These 2 T cell receptor beta chains share one sample of origin, sequenced in a study of control samples from healthy donors and cancer patients. Some clones are missing from TCRdb's copy, which holds only in-frame ones; the method was immunoSEQ multiplex PCR. Of some 90,000 clones listed, roughly 86% are singletons. The source material was blood. All receptors derive from a woman aged 45-65 years in good health.

The J gene is TRBJ2-7, the V gene TRBV2; D might be TRBD1 (5 bases). The CDR3 runs 14 residues. Trimming removed 4 bases at V and 4 bases at J, with 14 bases between. Germline CDR1 reads SNHLY; CDR2 reads FYNNEI. The CDR3 is CASSVGRVRYEQYF. CDR3 bases: TGTGCCAGCAGTGTCGGCAGGGTTAGATACGAGCAGTACTTC.

The chain recombines TRBV2 with TRBJ1-5, with D unclear. Per the germline V gene, CDR1 is SNHLY and CDR2 is FYNNEI. CDR3 length equals 15 residues. Trimming stripped 1 base from V and 2 bases from J, with 9 bases between. The CDR3 spells CASSEGYGGNQPQHF. The DNA for the CDR3 is TGTGCCAGCAGTGAAGGTTATGGCGGCAATCAGCCCCAGCATTTT.